The 7 T cell receptor beta chains below all came from one sample that was sequenced in a study of T cell responses to AZD1222 COVID-19 vaccine. TCRdb's copy holds only in-frame clones and misses some; the assay was immunoSEQ multiplex PCR. The sample consists of 85,000 to 95,000 clones, around 87% of them appearing once. The starting material was peripheral blood, obtained on day 0 of AZD1222 vaccination. The source is an adult in good health.

The genes are TRBV9 and TRBJ2-3; 14 bases line up with TRBD2. The germline gives CDR1 SGDLS, CDR2 YYNGEE. V was clipped by 3 bases and J by 7 bases; unmatched bases: 13. This CDR3 has 18 amino acids. CDR3 nucleotide sequence: TGTGCCAGCAGCGCTAGGACTAGCGGGGGGTCCGAGACGAATACGCAGTATTTT. The encoded protein is CASSARTSGGSETNTQYF.

The gene calls are TRBV7-2 and TRBJ2-1; D is uncertain. The length of the CDR3 is 16 residues. Germline CDR1 reads SGHTA; CDR2 reads FQGNSA. Trimming pared 3 bases from V and 0 bases from J, leaving 12 bases between. In DNA, the CDR3 is TGTGCCAGCAGCTTCCCTACCCGAATCTCCTACAATGAGCAGTTCTTC. Amino acids: CASSFPTRISYNEQFF.

The rearrangement joins TRBV3-1 (or the pseudogene TRBV3-2) to TRBJ2-5, with 11 nucleotides matching TRBD2. The germline V gene encodes CDR1 LGHDT and CDR2 YNNKEL (reference sequence). The CDR3 consists of 16 residues. V shed 1 base, J shed 1 base, and the junction held 2 bases outside the gene matches. CDR3 in amino acids: CASSQGLAGRQETQYF. CDR3 bases: TGTGCCAGCAGCCAAGGACTAGCGGGACGCCAAGAGACCCAGTACTTC.

The chain couples TRBV5-8 to TRBJ1-2, with 10 bases that match TRBD1. This CDR3 region has 15 residues. J gave up 6 bases and V 3 bases, and 8 bases lay outside the gene matches. Per germline, CDR1 SGHTS and CDR2 YDEGEE. In nucleotides, the CDR3 is TGTGCCAGCAGCTCAGGACAGGGGGGTTTCGATGGCTACACCTTC. Encoded protein: CASSSGQGGFDGYTF.

This sequence joins TRBV7-9 and TRBJ1-2; D possibly corresponds to TRBD1 (5 bases). V was clipped by 7 bases and J by 2 bases, with 17 bases between them. The CDR3 is 15 amino acids. Germline V gives CDR1 SEHNR, CDR2 FQNEAQ (reference sequence). The CDR3 region is CASTETANLNYGYTF. CDR3 sequence (DNA): TGTGCCAGCACCGAGACAGCGAACTTAAACTATGGCTACACCTTC.

CDR3 residues: CASSNRGGGKGNQPQHF. The CDR3 DNA reads as TGTGCCAGCAGTAATAGGGGTGGGGGTAAGGGCAATCAGCCCCAGCATTTT. The chain carries TRBV7-3 and TRBJ1-5, with D tentatively TRBD1 (5 bases). Trimming pared 6 bases from V and 2 bases from J, leaving 20 bases between. Germline V gives CDR1 SGHTA, CDR2 FQGTGA. This CDR3 comprises 17 residues.

J is TRBJ2-1 and V is TRBV7-2; no clear D. V was pared by 5 bases and J by 6 bases, with 11 bases between. Germline V gives CDR1 SGHTA, CDR2 FQGNSA. CDR3 length equals 13 residues. CDR3 in amino acids: CASSLSPANEQFF. The CDR3 nucleotides read TGTGCCAGCAGCCTGTCTCCCGCCAATGAGCAGTTCTTC.